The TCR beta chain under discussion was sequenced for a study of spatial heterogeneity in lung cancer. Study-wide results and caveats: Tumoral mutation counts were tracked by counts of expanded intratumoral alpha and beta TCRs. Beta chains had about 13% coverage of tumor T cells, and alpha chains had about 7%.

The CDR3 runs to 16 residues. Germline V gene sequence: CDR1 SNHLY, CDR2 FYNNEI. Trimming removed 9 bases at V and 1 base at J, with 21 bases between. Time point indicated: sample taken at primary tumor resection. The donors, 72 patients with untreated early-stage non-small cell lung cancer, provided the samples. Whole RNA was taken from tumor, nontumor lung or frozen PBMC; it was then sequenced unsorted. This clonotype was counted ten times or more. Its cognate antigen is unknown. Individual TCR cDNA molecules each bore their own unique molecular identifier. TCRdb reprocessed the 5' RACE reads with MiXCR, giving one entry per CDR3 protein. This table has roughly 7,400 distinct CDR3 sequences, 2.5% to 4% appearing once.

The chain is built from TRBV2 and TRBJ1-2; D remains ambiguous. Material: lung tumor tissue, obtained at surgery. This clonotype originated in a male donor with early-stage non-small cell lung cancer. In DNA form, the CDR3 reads TGTGCCAGTGCTACTCGAGGCGCAGATTGTAACTATGGCTACACCTTC. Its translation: CASATRGADCNYGYTF.